The T cell receptor (beta chain) under discussion was sequenced for a study of shared clonotypes between healthy human individuals. Study results and caveats: In this cohort, only blood was sampled, and tissue repertoires likely differ.

Both subsets, CD45RA+ naive and CD45RA-negative memory, were split from the CD4+ cells. About this clone: Its antigen is as yet unknown.

Assay used: immunoSEQ multiplex PCR; TCRdb lists only in-frame clones, some missing. This sample carries 2 million to 3 million clones, under 95% of them seen once, and the ten largest clones take 0.36%. The CDR3 spans 14 residues. In germline, CDR1 is MNHNS, CDR2 SASEGT. V lost 7 bases, J lost 1 base, and 12 bases lay in between. The specimen sequenced was naive CD4+ T cells from PBMCs. The subset is: CD45RA+ positively selected. The gene calls are TRBV6-1 and TRBJ2-3; D possibly corresponds to TRBD1 (6 bases). The sequence was obtained from a young man in good health. Some clones in this sample may be carry-over from other donors' samples. DNA for the CDR3: TGTGCCAGCAACCAGGGGCTGCGCACAGATACGCAGTATTTT. This encodes CASNQGLRTDTQYF.